The present T cell receptor beta chain was sequenced within a study of human T cells and chemical hapten exposure. This clonotype has at least ten counts. TCRdb called the RACE reads again in MiXCR, with one record for every CDR3 protein. The data contain under 85,000 distinct CDR3 sequences, 10% of them singletons. Sample time point: patch test 2, 6 weeks after DPC sensitization. Treatment described: therapeutic diphenylcyclopropenone sensitization with weekly scalp DPC. Germline lookup yields CDR1 LNHDA and CDR2 SQIVND (reference sequence). The CDR3 covers 17 residues. V was clipped by 4 bases and J by 7 bases; unmatched bases: 12.

This specimen consisted of whole blood, obtained in connection with sensitization to the hapten diphenylcyclopropenone (DPC). The V gene is TRBV19, the J gene TRBJ1-6; 8 positions match TRBD1. This TCR was recovered from a woman in her forties or fifties with alopecia areata. Some clones in this sample may be carry-over from other donors' samples. The CDR3 coding sequence is TGTGCCAGTAGTACCACAGGACAGGGAAACTCAAATTCACCCCTCCACTTT. This sequence encodes CASSTTGQGNSNSPLHF.